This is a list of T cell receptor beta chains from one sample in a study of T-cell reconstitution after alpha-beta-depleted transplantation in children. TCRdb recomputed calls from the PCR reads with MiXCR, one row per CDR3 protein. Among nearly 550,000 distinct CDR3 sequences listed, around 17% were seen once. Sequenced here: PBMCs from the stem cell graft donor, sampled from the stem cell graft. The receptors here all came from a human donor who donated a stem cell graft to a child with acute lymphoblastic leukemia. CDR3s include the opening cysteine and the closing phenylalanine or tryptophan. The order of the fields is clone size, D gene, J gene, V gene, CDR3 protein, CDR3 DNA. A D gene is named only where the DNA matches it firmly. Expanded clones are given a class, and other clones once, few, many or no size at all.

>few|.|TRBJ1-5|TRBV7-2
CASSLGQLSNQPQHF
TGTGCCAGCAGCTTAGGGCAGCTTAGCAATCAGCCCCAGCATTTT
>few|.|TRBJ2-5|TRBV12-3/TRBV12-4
CASSYPHRRRETQYF
TGTGCCAGCAGTTATCCGCATAGAAGGCGGGAGACCCAGTACTTC
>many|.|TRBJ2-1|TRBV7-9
CASSLVVNEQFF
TGTGCCAGCAGCTTAGTGGTGAATGAGCAGTTCTTC
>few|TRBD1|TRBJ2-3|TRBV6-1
CASKGGRQGTDTQYF
TGTGCCAGCAAAGGTGGCCGACAGGGGACAGATACGCAGTATTTT
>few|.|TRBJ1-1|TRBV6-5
CASSPGRQVNTEAFF
TGTGCCAGCAGCCCGGGCCGACAGGTGAACACTGAAGCTTTCTTT
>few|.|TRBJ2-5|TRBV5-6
CASSPYRRGQETQYF
TGTGCCAGCAGCCCCTATAGGCGGGGACAAGAGACCCAGTACTTC
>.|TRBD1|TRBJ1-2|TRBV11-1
CASSLAPDRGRRWGYTF
TGTGCCAGCAGCTTAGCGCCCGACAGGGGGCGCCGATGGGGCTACACCTTC
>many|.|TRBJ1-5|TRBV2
CASRSGPLNQPQHF
TGTGCCAGCCGGTCGGGACCGCTCAATCAGCCCCAGCATTTT
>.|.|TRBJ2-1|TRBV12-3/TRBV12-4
CASSRDGTTGNEQFF
TGTGCCAGCAGTCGGGACGGGACCACCGGCAATGAGCAGTTCTTC
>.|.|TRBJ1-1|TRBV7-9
CASSRGPGVLGTEAFF
TGTGCCAGCAGCCGGGGCCCAGGGGTTTTAGGGACTGAAGCTTTCTTT
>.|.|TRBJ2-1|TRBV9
CASSGQGPQKYNEQFF
TGTGCCAGCAGCGGTCAGGGCCCCCAAAAATACAATGAGCAGTTCTTC
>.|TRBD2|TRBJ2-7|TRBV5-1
CASSLTSGQAYEQYF
TGCGCCAGCAGCTTGACTAGCGGTCAGGCCTACGAGCAGTACTTC
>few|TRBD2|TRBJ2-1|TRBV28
CASSLSRTSVQFF
TGTGCCAGCAGTCTCTCGAGGACTAGCGTGCAGTTCTTC
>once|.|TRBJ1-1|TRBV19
CASSKGNAEAFF
TGTGCCAGTAGTAAGGGGAACGCTGAAGCTTTCTTT
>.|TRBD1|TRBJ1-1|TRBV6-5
CASRTGGRGTEAFF
TGTGCCAGCAGAACCGGTGGCAGGGGGACTGAAGCTTTCTTT
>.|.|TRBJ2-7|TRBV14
CASSQEGQVRTTEQYF
TGTGCCAGCAGCCAAGAAGGGCAGGTTCGGACTACCGAGCAGTACTTC
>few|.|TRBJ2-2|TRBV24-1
CATSDGGKDTGELFF
TGTGCCACCAGTGACGGCGGGAAGGACACCGGGGAGCTGTTTTTT
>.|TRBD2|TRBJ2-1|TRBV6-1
CASSPRTSGRAGNEQFF
TGTGCCAGCAGCCCTCGGACTAGCGGGAGGGCCGGCAATGAGCAGTTCTTC
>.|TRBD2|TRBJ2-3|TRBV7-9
CASSPTSGRATDTQYF
TGTGCCAGCAGCCCTACTAGCGGGAGGGCCACAGATACGCAGTATTTT
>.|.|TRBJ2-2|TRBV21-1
CASSTGTSGSGNTGELFF
TGTGCCAGCAGCACCGGGACTAGCGGGAGCGGGAACACCGGGGAGCTGTTTTTT
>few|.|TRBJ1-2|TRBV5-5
CASSLLGGYGYTF
TGTGCCAGCAGCTTGTTAGGGGGGTATGGCTACACCTTC
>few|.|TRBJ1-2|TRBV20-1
CSAHPQGEVNYGYTF
TGCAGTGCTCACCCCCAGGGAGAGGTTAACTATGGCTACACCTTC
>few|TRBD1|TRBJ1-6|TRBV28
CASSLPGQGEGSPLHF
TGTGCCAGCAGTTTGCCGGGACAGGGCGAGGGATCACCCCTCCACTTT
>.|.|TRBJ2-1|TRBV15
CATSRDRVFPEDEQFF
TGTGCCACCAGCAGAGATAGGGTGTTCCCGGAGGATGAGCAGTTCTTC
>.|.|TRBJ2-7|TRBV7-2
CASSLEGIDYEQYF
TGTGCCAGCAGCTTAGAAGGGATTGACTACGAGCAGTACTTC
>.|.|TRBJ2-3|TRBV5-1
CASSGDGYTDTQYF
TGCGCCAGCAGCGGGGACGGATACACAGATACGCAGTATTTT
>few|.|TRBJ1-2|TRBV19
CASGRPGDYGYTF
TGTGCCAGTGGCCGGCCAGGGGACTATGGCTACACCTTC
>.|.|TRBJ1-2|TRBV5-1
CASSSGGTSLDYGYTF
TGCGCCAGCAGCTCTGGGGGGACATCCCTAGACTATGGCTACACCTTC
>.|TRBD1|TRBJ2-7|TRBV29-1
CSVALAGTVSYEQYF
TGCAGCGTTGCCCTAGCCGGGACAGTTAGCTACGAGCAGTACTTC
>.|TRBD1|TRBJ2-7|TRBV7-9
CASSGGQTLYEQYF
TGTGCCAGCAGCGGGGGACAGACTCTCTACGAGCAGTACTTC